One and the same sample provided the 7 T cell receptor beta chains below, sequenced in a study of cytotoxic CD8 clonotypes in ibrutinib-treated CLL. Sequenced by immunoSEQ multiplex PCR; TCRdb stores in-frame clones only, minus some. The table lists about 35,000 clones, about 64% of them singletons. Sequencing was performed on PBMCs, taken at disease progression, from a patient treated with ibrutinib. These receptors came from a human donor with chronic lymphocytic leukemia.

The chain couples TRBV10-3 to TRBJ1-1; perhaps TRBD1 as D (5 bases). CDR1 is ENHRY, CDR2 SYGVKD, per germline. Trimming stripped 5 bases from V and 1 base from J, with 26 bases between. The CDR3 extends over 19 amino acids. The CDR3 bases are TGTGCCATCAGTCCTAACCCGTCAAATACCCGGCAGGGGAACACTGAAGCTTTCTTT. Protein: CAISPNPSNTRQGNTEAFF.

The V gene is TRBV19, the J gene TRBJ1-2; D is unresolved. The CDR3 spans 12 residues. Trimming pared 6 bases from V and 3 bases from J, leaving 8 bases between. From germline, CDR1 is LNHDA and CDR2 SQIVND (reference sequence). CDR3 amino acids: CASSPRHYGYTF. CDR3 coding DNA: TGTGCCAGTAGCCCAAGGCACTATGGCTACACCTTC.

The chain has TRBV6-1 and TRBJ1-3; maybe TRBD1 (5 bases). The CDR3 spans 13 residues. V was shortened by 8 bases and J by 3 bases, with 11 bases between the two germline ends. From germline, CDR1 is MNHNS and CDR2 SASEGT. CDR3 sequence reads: CASRRDVGNTIYF. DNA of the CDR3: TGTGCCAGCCGCAGGGATGTTGGAAACACCATATATTTT.

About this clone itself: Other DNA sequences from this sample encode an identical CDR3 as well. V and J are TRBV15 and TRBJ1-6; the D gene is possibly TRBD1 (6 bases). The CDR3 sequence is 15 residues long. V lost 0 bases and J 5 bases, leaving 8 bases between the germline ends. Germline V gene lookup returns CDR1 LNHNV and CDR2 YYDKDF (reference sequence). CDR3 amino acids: CATSRDRGDNSPLHF. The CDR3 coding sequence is TGTGCCACCAGCAGAGACAGGGGAGATAATTCACCCCTCCACTTT.

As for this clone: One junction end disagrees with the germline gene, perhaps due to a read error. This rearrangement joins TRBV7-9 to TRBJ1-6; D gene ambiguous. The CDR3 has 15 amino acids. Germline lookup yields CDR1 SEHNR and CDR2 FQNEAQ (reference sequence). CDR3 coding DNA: TGTGCCAGCAGCTCCATTGGATTTTCGGATTCACCCCTCCGCTTT. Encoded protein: CASSSIGFSDSPLRF.

The CDR3 is CASSPPRGARDTQYF. The CDR3 region has the DNA TGTGCCAGCAGCCCCCCGCGGGGGGCCCGAGATACGCAGTATTTT. The J gene is TRBJ2-3, the V gene TRBV11-2; 8 nucleotides match TRBD2. V shed 5 bases, J shed 5 bases, and the junction held 9 bases outside the gene matches. The germline gives CDR1 SGHAT, CDR2 FQNNGV. The CDR3 has 15 residues.

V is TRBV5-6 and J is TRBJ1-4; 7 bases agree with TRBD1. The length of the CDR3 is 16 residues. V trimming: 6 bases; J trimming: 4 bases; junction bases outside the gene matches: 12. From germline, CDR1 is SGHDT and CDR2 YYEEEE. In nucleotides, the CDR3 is TGTGCCAGCAACCTGCGGGGGGGACAGAATAATGAAAAACTGTTTTTT. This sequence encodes CASNLRGGQNNEKLFF.